The 27 T cell receptor beta chains given below trace back to one sample, sequenced in a study of cytomegalovirus exposure and HLA in healthy donors. Sequencing used immunoSEQ multiplex PCR; TCRdb keeps in-frame clones, though not all of them. The top ten clones hold roughly 0.88% of a sample with 250,000 to 400,000 clones, roughly 87% of them seen once. Specimen: PBMCs. All receptors come from a young man in good health and CMV-seronegative.

The rearrangement joins TRBV6-5 to TRBJ2-7; D is undetermined. The germline V gene encodes CDR1 MNHEY and CDR2 SVGAGI. This CDR3 is built from 15 residues. Between the trimmed V and J ends, which lost 0 bases and 7 bases, there was a span of 16 bases. Here the CDR3 DNA reads TGTGCCAGCAGTTACTCGCGTTCGTATTCTACGGAGCAGTACTTC. Translated: CASSYSRSYSTEQYF.

The chain employs TRBV18 and TRBJ1-2; no clear D gene. V lost 0 bases, J lost 3 bases, and 8 bases lay in between. The CDR3 spans 14 residues. In germline, CDR1 is KGHSH, CDR2 LQKENI. The CDR3 is CASSPPLRDYGYTF. CDR3 coding DNA: TGTGCCAGCTCACCACCCCTCCGAGACTATGGCTACACCTTC.

The chain couples TRBV9 to TRBJ2-2; a possible D gene is TRBD1 (6 bases). V lost 5 bases to trimming and J lost 1 base, with 15 bases between them. CDR3 size: 16 residues. The germline gives CDR1 SGDLS, CDR2 YYNGEE. The CDR3 loop is CASRGPGVLNTGELFF. CDR3 coding DNA: TGTGCCAGCAGGGGACCAGGGGTGCTGAACACCGGGGAGCTGTTTTTT.

This chain joins TRBV6-6 and TRBJ2-4; 8 positions agree with TRBD1. The J segment lost 11 bases and the V segment lost 6 bases, leaving 12 bases of the junction unmatched. The CDR3 runs to 14 residues. CDR1 and CDR2 from the germline V gene are MNHNY and SVGAGI (reference sequence). CDR3 nucleotides: TGTGCCAGCAGGGAAACCGGGACAGGATTTTTTCAGTACTTC. Protein: CASRETGTGFFQYF.

This clone was observed a handful of times. The chain links TRBV27 to TRBJ2-7; TRBD1 matches 7 bases. The J segment lost 5 bases and the V segment lost 0 bases, leaving 7 bases of the junction unmatched. CDR1 and CDR2 from the germline V gene are MNHEY and SMNVEV (reference sequence). The CDR3 contains 15 residues. In DNA, the CDR3 is TGTGCCAGCAGTTTATCGCGACAGGGTCGAGACGAGCAGTACTTC. It is translated as CASSLSRQGRDEQYF.

V is TRBV5-4 and J is TRBJ2-4; 12 bases map to TRBD1. There are 13 residues in the CDR3. V shed 4 bases and J 9 bases; nucleotides not matched to a gene: 2. Germline V lookup: CDR1 SGHNT, CDR2 YYREEE (reference sequence). For the CDR3, the DNA is TGTGCCAGCAGCGGGACAGGGGGCCTCATTCAGTACTTC. Translated, it gives CASSGTGGLIQYF.

The V and J genes are TRBV15 and TRBJ2-3; possible D gene TRBD2, 7 bases. V was clipped by 3 bases and J by 0 bases, with 19 bases between them. The germline CDR1 and CDR2 sequences are LNHNV and YYDKDF (reference sequence). CDR3 length: 18 amino acids. Here the CDR3 DNA reads TGTGCCACCAGCAGGAGGGGGTTTAGCGGGCTTAGCACAGATACGCAGTATTTT. It yields the protein CATSRRGFSGLSTDTQYF.

This rearrangement joins TRBV28 to TRBJ2-7; TRBD2 might be the D (6 bases). Trimming pared 7 bases from V and 6 bases from J, leaving 16 bases between. The CDR3 loop spans 13 amino acids. CDR1 MDHEN and CDR2 SYDVKM come from the germline V gene. The chain's CDR3 is CASTPTMGGEQYF. The CDR3 region has the DNA TGTGCCAGCACTCCTACCATGGGAGGCGAGCAGTACTTC.

In this sample, this clone turned up once. The chain is built from TRBV5-1 and TRBJ2-3; D unresolved. This CDR3 spans 11 amino acids. Germline V gene lookup returns CDR1 SGHRS and CDR2 YFSETQ. V was clipped by 2 bases and J by 6 bases, with 4 bases between them. The CDR3 sequence: CASSFADTQYF. CDR3 sequence (DNA): TGCGCCAGCAGCTTCGCGGATACGCAGTATTTT.

The table lists this clone with a count of one. The J gene is TRBJ2-2, the V gene TRBV4-3, with D perhaps TRBD2 (6 bases). Trimming left V 4 bases short and J 1 base short, with 10 bases between. This CDR3 is 15 amino acids long. Per the germline V gene, CDR1 is LGHNA and CDR2 is YSLEER. CDR3 residues: CASSLFGGNTGELFF. In DNA form, the CDR3 reads TGCGCCAGCAGCCTGTTCGGGGGGAACACCGGGGAGCTGTTTTTT.

The V gene is TRBV9, the J gene TRBJ2-4; 10 bases agree with TRBD2. In germline, CDR1 is SGDLS, CDR2 YYNGEE. The J segment lost 6 bases and the V segment lost 4 bases, leaving 7 bases of the junction unmatched. The CDR3 contains 15 residues. DNA for the CDR3: TGTGCCAGCAGCCCTGGGGCTAGCGGGGGAAACATTCAGTACTTC. The encoded protein is CASSPGASGGNIQYF. Together with reference TRBV9 and TRBJ2-4, the CDR3 gives the full variable domain: DSGVTQTPKHLITATGQRVTLRCSPRSGDLSVYWYQQSLDQGLQFLIQYYNGEERAKGNILERFSAQQFPDLHSELNLSSLELGDSALYFCASSPGASGGNIQYFGAGTRLSVL.

This chain links TRBV2 with TRBJ1-6; tentative D call: TRBD1 (5 bases). CDR3 size: 18 residues. Trimming left V 5 bases short and J 0 bases short, with 17 bases between. CDR1 and CDR2 (germline): SNHLY, FYNNEI. The CDR3 loop reads CASSTGLKFSSYNSPLHF. The DNA of the CDR3 is TGTGCCAGCAGTACGGGACTCAAATTTAGCTCCTATAATTCACCCCTCCACTTT.

A single count supports this clone. V gene TRBV20-1 combines with J gene TRBJ1-4, with unresolved D. The CDR3 extends over 11 amino acids. The V and J ends lost 3 bases and 4 bases respectively, with 3 bases between them. Germline values: CDR1 DFQATT, CDR2 SNEGSKA (reference sequence). In DNA form, the CDR3 reads TGCAGTGCTAGTATTAATGAAAAACTGTTTTTT. Amino acids: CSASINEKLFF.

The gene calls are TRBV5-1 and TRBJ2-2; D uncertain. Germline V lookup: CDR1 SGHRS, CDR2 YFSETQ. The V gene lost 0 bases and the J gene lost 4 bases, with 7 bases spanning the gap. The CDR3 extends over 14 amino acids. Here the CDR3 reads CASSLEQPTGELFF. DNA of the CDR3: TGCGCCAGCAGCTTGGAACAGCCCACCGGGGAGCTGTTTTTT.

V gene TRBV5-1 combines with J gene TRBJ1-2, with a tentative D call TRBD1 (5 bases). Germline V gene sequence: CDR1 SGHRS, CDR2 YFSETQ. Trimming took 0 bases from V and 9 from J, leaving 15 bases between them. The CDR3 loop spans 14 amino acids. CDR3 residues: CASSLAEGLPSYTF. Written as DNA, the CDR3 is TGCGCCAGCAGCTTGGCCGAGGGACTCCCAAGCTACACCTTC.

The chain links TRBV5-5 to TRBJ1-3, with 7 bases aligning to TRBD1. This CDR3 spans 13 amino acids. Per the germline V gene, CDR1 is SGHKS and CDR2 is YYEKEE (reference sequence). Trimming at V came to 1 base and at J to 7 bases, leaving 2 bases not matched to a gene. CDR3 amino acids: CASSLLQGNTIYF. The CDR3 bases are TGTGCCAGCAGCTTGTTACAGGGGAACACCATATATTTT.

The rearrangement joins TRBV4-2 to TRBJ2-1, with D perhaps TRBD2 (5 bases). The CDR3 is 16 residues long. Trimming removed 1 base at V and 2 bases at J, with 12 bases between. CDR1 is LGHNA, CDR2 YNFKEQ, per germline. CDR3 in DNA: TGTGCCAGCAGCCAAGTCGGCGGGTATACCTACAATGAGCAGTTCTTC. This codes for CASSQVGGYTYNEQFF.

The V and J genes are TRBV10-2 and TRBJ1-5; 7 bases align to TRBD1. J was trimmed by 2 bases and V by 3 bases; bases with no gene match: 7. The CDR3 contains 16 residues. Per the germline V gene, CDR1 is WSHSY and CDR2 is SAAADI. CDR3 DNA sequence: TGCGCCAGCAGTGATTTGACAGGGTGGGGCAATCAGCCCCAGCATTTT. As protein: CASSDLTGWGNQPQHF.

The CDR3 DNA is TGTGCCAGAAGCTTCCCCGCAGGGGACTCCTACGAGCAGTACTTC. Its translation is CARSFPAGDSYEQYF. This chain connects TRBV5-3 to TRBJ2-7; possible D gene TRBD1, 6 bases. TRBV5-3 is filed as an ORF, its function uncertain. The CDR3 is made up of 15 amino acids. V shed 2 bases and J shed 0 bases, with 12 bases lying between them.

This clone came up a few times. The chain recombines TRBV30 with TRBJ2-5, with D possibly TRBD2 on 5 matching bases. V lost 0 bases, J lost 2 bases, and 7 bases lay in between. CDR1 GTSNPN and CDR2 SVGIG come from the germline V gene (reference sequence). This CDR3 contains 13 residues. CDR3 DNA: TGTGCCTGGAGTGTACGGGAACAAGAGACCCAGTACTTC. This encodes CAWSVREQETQYF. Using reference TRBV30 and TRBJ2-5 for the parts outside the CDR3, the full variable domain is SQTIHQWPATLVQPVGSPLSLECTVEGTSNPNLYWYRQAAGRGLQLLFYSVGIGQISSEVPQNLSASRPQDRQFILSSKKLLLSDSGFYLCAWSVREQETQYFGPGTRLLVL.

The gene calls are TRBV19 and TRBJ2-5, with TRBD1 matching over 8 bases. Looked up from germline, CDR1 is LNHDA and CDR2 is SQIVND (reference sequence). V shed 4 bases and J 7 bases; nucleotides not matched to a gene: 5. CDR3 length: 13 residues. The CDR3, as DNA: TGTGCCAGTAGTACCGGGACAGGTGGGACCCAGTACTTC. Its protein product is CASSTGTGGTQYF.

The chain carries TRBV11-2 and TRBJ1-6, with 10 bases matching TRBD1. Germline lookup yields CDR1 SGHAT and CDR2 FQNNGV. This CDR3 region has 16 residues. Trimming removed 5 bases from V and 5 bases from J; junction bases left unmatched: 6. The CDR3 region has the DNA TGTGCCAGCAGCGGTGGGACAGGGGACCATAATTCACCCCTCCACTTT. Its translation is CASSGGTGDHNSPLHF.

The chain recombines TRBV27 with TRBJ1-6, with D maybe TRBD1 (5 bases). The CDR3 sequence is 14 residues long. CDR1 is MNHEY, CDR2 SMNVEV, per germline (reference sequence). Trimming removed 6 bases from V and 7 bases from J, with 13 bases in between. The chain's CDR3 is CASRRAGSNSPLHF. As DNA, the CDR3 is TGTGCCAGCAGAAGGGCAGGGTCCAATTCACCCCTCCACTTT.

The chain carries TRBV6-5 and TRBJ1-5, with 7 bases that match TRBD1. The germline CDR1 and CDR2 sequences are MNHEY and SVGAGI. Germline trimming cut 1 base from V and 2 bases from J; bases unmatched to any gene: 2. There are 15 residues in the CDR3. CDR3: CASSYYTGGNQPQHF. CDR3 DNA: TGTGCCAGCAGTTACTATACAGGGGGCAATCAGCCCCAGCATTTT.

V usage is TRBV9 and J usage is TRBJ2-7; TRBD1 agrees at 8 bases. V lost 4 bases and J lost 0; bases outside the gene matches: 12. CDR1 is SGDLS and CDR2 is YYNGEE in the germline V gene. The CDR3 has 17 residues. In DNA, the CDR3 is TGTGCCAGCAGCCTTTCGTCCAGGACAGGGTCCTCCTACGAGCAGTACTTC. Its protein product is CASSLSSRTGSSYEQYF.

The rearrangement uses TRBV30 and TRBJ1-5; 8 nucleotides align to TRBD1. V lost 2 bases, J lost 3 bases, and 9 bases stayed unmatched. The CDR3 contains 16 residues. Germline CDR1 and CDR2: GTSNPN and SVGIG (reference sequence). The CDR3 spells CAWSSGGSANNQPQHF. The CDR3 DNA sequence: TGTGCCTGGAGTTCAGGGGGCTCAGCAAACAATCAGCCCCAGCATTTT.

This clone was found once. J is TRBJ1-5 and V is TRBV6-5, with a weak D call TRBD1 (6 bases). Trimming removed 6 bases from V and 3 bases from J, with 15 bases in between. The germline V gene has CDR1 MNHEY and CDR2 SVGAGI. This CDR3 is built from 15 residues. DNA of the CDR3: TGTGCCAGCAGCGCGGGTGACAGGTCCAATCAGCCCCAGCATTTT. It codes for CASSAGDRSNQPQHF.